This T cell receptor (beta chain) is from a study of blood T cell repertoires in COVID-19. At the level of the study: Italy, Spain and the United States were the sources of the convalescent and acute COVID-19 samples.

The CDR3 has 13 amino acids. Germline lookup yields CDR1 LNHDA and CDR2 SQIVND (reference sequence). V lost 1 base and J 6 bases, leaving 7 bases between the germline ends. In the study's own analysis: Researchers report that nucleated cell counts were estimated from reference gene primer amplification. The protocol was immunoSEQ multiplex PCR, while the TCRdb copy is restricted to in-frame clones and leaves out a portion. V, J and clone size derive from that table, while D and trimming were established from the DNA sequence. Of under 350,000 clones listed, more than 75% are singletons. Sequencing was performed on peripheral blood. This sequence originates from a man aged 65-85 years with acute or convalescent COVID-19. This chain connects TRBV19 to TRBJ2-4, with unresolved D. In nucleotides, the CDR3 is TGTGCCAGTAGTATAGGACCGGGAAACATTCAGTACTTC. This gives the protein CASSIGPGNIQYF. Complete variable domain (other parts from reference TRBV19 and TRBJ2-4): DGGITQSPKYLFRKEGQNVTLSCEQNLNHDAMYWYRQDPGQGLRLIYYSQIVNDFQKGDIAEGYSVSREKKESFPLTVTSAQKNPTAFYLCASSIGPGNIQYFGAGTRLSVL.